The 29 T cell receptor beta chains below all came from one sample that was sequenced in a study of T-cell reconstitution after alpha-beta-depleted transplantation in children. Construction of the TCRbeta library involved unique molecular identifiers. Via MiXCR, TCRdb re-called the PCR reads, giving one row per CDR3 protein. The repertoire has 440,000 or so distinct CDR3 sequences, about a tenth of them found once; the top ten carry 4.5% to 6.5%. Sequences were derived from PBMCs from the stem cell graft donor, sampled from the stem cell graft. These receptors came from a human donor who donated a stem cell graft to a child with acute myeloid leukemia.

The J gene is TRBJ1-4, the V gene TRBV4-1, with D possibly matching TRBD1 (6 bases). The CDR3 consists of 13 residues. V was shortened by 7 bases and J by 4 bases, with 10 bases between the two germline ends. Germline lookup yields CDR1 MGHRA and CDR2 YSYEKL. In DNA form, the CDR3 reads TGCGCCAGCAAGGACAGTTATAATGAAAAACTGTTTTTT. Protein sequence: CASKDSYNEKLFF.

The CDR3, as DNA: TGTGCCAGCAGCGGAGATTTCCCCGTCCAGTTCTTC. This gives the protein CASSGDFPVQFF. V and J are TRBV9 and TRBJ2-1; D call uncertain. Trimming took off 3 bases at V and 13 bases at J, with 14 bases between the two ends. Germline-derived CDR1 and CDR2 are SGDLS and YYNGEE. This CDR3 is 12 amino acids long. The full variable domain, completed using reference TRBV9 and TRBJ2-1, is DSGVTQTPKHLITATGQRVTLRCSPRSGDLSVYWYQQSLDQGLQFLIQYYNGEERAKGNILERFSAQQFPDLHSELNLSSLELGDSALYFCASSGDFPVQFFGPGTRLTVL.

The sample holds a few counts of this clonotype. V is TRBV15 and J is TRBJ2-4; D unclear. Germline lookup yields CDR1 LNHNV and CDR2 YYDKDF (reference sequence). V lost 0 bases and J lost 5, with 11 bases in between. The CDR3 extends over 15 amino acids. The CDR3 nucleotides read TGTGCCACCAGCAGAGATAATAACAGACAAAACATTCAGTACTTC. Its translation is CATSRDNNRQNIQYF.

The sample holds many counts of this clonotype. Here the CDR3 reads CASSFTSGGFDEQFF. The CDR3 DNA follows: TGCGCCAGCAGCTTCACTAGCGGGGGGTTCGATGAGCAGTTCTTC. The rearrangement links TRBV5-1 to TRBJ2-1; 12 bases are a match to TRBD2. Germline values: CDR1 SGHRS, CDR2 YFSETQ. With 2 bases clipped from V and 8 bases from J, the junction kept 5 bases outside the gene matches. CDR3 size: 15 residues.

This chain joins TRBV15 and TRBJ2-2; 9 bases agree with TRBD2. J lost 4 bases, V lost 5 bases, and 14 bases had no gene match. Germline values: CDR1 LNHNV, CDR2 YYDKDF (reference sequence). CDR3 length: 18 amino acids. CDR3 in amino acids: CATSPSGRLAGTTGELFF. CDR3 nucleotide sequence: TGTGCCACCAGCCCCTCCGGGAGGCTAGCGGGAACCACCGGGGAGCTGTTTTTT. The full variable domain, rest sourced from reference TRBV15 and TRBJ2-2, is DAMVIQNPRYQVTQFGKPVTLSCSQTLNHNVMYWYQQKSSQAPKLLFHYYDKDFNNEADTPDNFQSRRPNTSFCFLDIRSPGLGDTAMYLCATSPSGRLAGTTGELFFGEGSRLTVL.

There are a few counts of this clonotype. The chain is built from TRBV3-1 and TRBJ1-2, with unresolved D. The CDR3 has 14 residues. Per the germline V gene, CDR1 is LGHDT and CDR2 is YNNKEL (reference sequence). Between the trimmed V and J ends, which lost 0 bases and 7 bases, there was a span of 12 bases. The CDR3 sequence: CASSQDWGHGGYTF. The CDR3 DNA reads TGTGCCAGCAGCCAAGATTGGGGTCACGGTGGCTACACCTTC.

The chain has TRBV19 and TRBJ1-1, with a possible D match to TRBD1 (6 bases). CDR3 size: 16 residues. The ends were cut back, 3 bases at V and 2 bases at J, with 16 bases in the middle. The germline CDR1 and CDR2 sequences are LNHDA and SQIVND (reference sequence). The CDR3 bases are TGTGCCAGTAGTATCAGAGGGTTACAGGGAAACACTGAAGCTTTCTTT. It yields the protein CASSIRGLQGNTEAFF. The whole variable domain, remainder taken from reference TRBV19 and TRBJ1-1, is DGGITQSPKYLFRKEGQNVTLSCEQNLNHDAMYWYRQDPGQGLRLIYYSQIVNDFQKGDIAEGYSVSREKKESFPLTVTSAQKNPTAFYLCASSIRGLQGNTEAFFGQGTRLTVV.

The rearrangement links TRBV4-1 to TRBJ2-5; the D gene is possibly TRBD1 (6 bases). Germline V gene lookup returns CDR1 MGHRA and CDR2 YSYEKL. V was pared by 0 bases and J by 7 bases, with 15 bases between. The length of the CDR3 is 15 residues. CDR3 sequence: CASSQDGQSPGTQYF. CDR3 nucleotides: TGCGCCAGCAGCCAAGACGGACAGTCCCCAGGGACCCAGTACTTC.

This clonotype was picked up many times. The chain carries TRBV9 and TRBJ1-1; D is uncertain. Trimming pared 3 bases from V and 8 bases from J, leaving 14 bases between. Germline V gene data show CDR1 as SGDLS and CDR2 as YYNGEE. The CDR3 consists of 13 residues. CDR3 sequence: CASSAESGSEAFF. CDR3 sequence (DNA): TGTGCCAGCAGCGCCGAGTCTGGCAGCGAAGCTTTCTTT.

The rearrangement joins TRBV7-3 to TRBJ1-2; possible D gene TRBD1, 5 bases. Per germline, CDR1 SGHTA and CDR2 FQGTGA. Trimming stripped 2 bases from V and 3 bases from J, with 7 bases between. This CDR3 spans 13 amino acids. CDR3 nucleotide sequence: TGTGCCAGCAGCTTAGGGGCAGACTATGGCTACACCTTC. Protein: CASSLGADYGYTF.

The table lists this clonotype with a few counts. The chain recombines TRBV7-2 with TRBJ2-1; 8 positions match TRBD1. Germline V gene data show CDR1 as SGHTA and CDR2 as FQGNSA. V shed 2 bases and J 7 bases; nucleotides not matched to a gene: 1. The CDR3 has 13 residues. In nucleotides, the CDR3 is TGTGCCAGCAGCTTAAGACAGGGGAATGAGCAGTTCTTC. Amino acids: CASSLRQGNEQFF.

This clonotype was recorded once. This chain uses TRBV10-3 with TRBJ1-2; D is undetermined. Germline V CDR1 and CDR2: ENHRY, SYGVKD. The ends were cut back, 4 bases at V and 4 bases at J, with 13 bases in the middle. This CDR3 contains 14 residues. CDR3 in amino acids: CAISVLGSSYGYTF. The CDR3 DNA reads as TGTGCCATCAGTGTCCTGGGATCGAGCTATGGCTACACCTTC.

This clonotype has a handful of counts. The chain uses TRBV4-1 and TRBJ2-7; 12 bases match TRBD2. The CDR3 length is 16 residues. The germline V gene encodes CDR1 MGHRA and CDR2 YSYEKL. With 2 bases clipped from V and 0 bases from J, the junction kept 2 bases outside the gene matches. CDR3 DNA: TGCGCCAGCAGCCAAACGGGACTAGCGGGCTCCTACGAGCAGTACTTC. It is translated as CASSQTGLAGSYEQYF.

This clonotype was picked up many times. V is TRBV6-1 and J is TRBJ2-2; the D gene is possibly TRBD1 (5 bases). There are 13 residues in the CDR3. The V end lost 10 bases, the J end lost 3 bases, and 12 bases lay between the germline ends. CDR1 and CDR2 from the germline V gene are MNHNS and SASEGT. The CDR3 here is CATLAGYTGELFF. As DNA, the CDR3 is TGTGCCACCCTCGCAGGGTACACCGGGGAGCTGTTTTTT.

The V gene is TRBV7-2, the J gene TRBJ1-2, with D possibly matching TRBD1 (5 bases). Trimming stripped 5 bases from V and 5 bases from J, with 9 bases between. CDR1 SGHTA and CDR2 FQGNSA come from the germline V gene. The CDR3 runs to 12 residues. CDR3 loop: CASSTGAYGYTF. The CDR3 DNA reads as TGTGCCAGCAGCACCGGGGCGTATGGCTACACCTTC.

This clonotype was seen repeatedly, ten times or more. The chain has TRBV5-1 and TRBJ2-1; possible D gene TRBD2, 5 bases. Trimming left V 4 bases short and J 0 bases short, with 11 bases between. The CDR3 is 15 residues long. Germline loops: CDR1 SGHRS, CDR2 YFSETQ. CDR3 DNA sequence: TGCGCCAGCAGCGGAGGTGGGAGCTCCTACAATGAGCAGTTCTTC. Its protein is CASSGGGSSYNEQFF.

The rearrangement uses TRBV15 and TRBJ1-4; D not certain. The CDR3 is made up of 15 amino acids. Germline V lookup: CDR1 LNHNV, CDR2 YYDKDF (reference sequence). The V end was cut by 3 bases, the J end by 0 bases, with 8 bases between. This CDR3 is CATSSDGATNEKLFF. In nucleotides, the CDR3 is TGTGCCACCAGCAGTGACGGAGCAACTAATGAAAAACTGTTTTTT.

At least ten counts were recorded for this clonotype. CDR3 nucleotide sequence: TGTGCCAGCAGCTTACTAGGGACAGTCTCCTACGAGCAGTACTTC. Residues: CASSLLGTVSYEQYF. The chain joins TRBV5-6 to TRBJ2-7, with 7 bases that match TRBD1. Germline V gives CDR1 SGHDT, CDR2 YYEEEE. The CDR3 sequence is 15 residues long. The J segment lost 0 bases and the V segment lost 2 bases, leaving 5 bases of the junction unmatched.

Here the CDR3 DNA reads TGTGCCAGCAGCCACGGACTAGTGAACGAGCAGTACTTC. This gives the protein CASSHGLVNEQYF. This chain connects TRBV7-2 to TRBJ2-7; 7 bases line up with TRBD2. This CDR3 contains 13 residues. The J segment lost 5 bases and the V segment lost 5 bases, leaving 6 bases of the junction unmatched. The V gene's germline CDR1 is SGHTA and CDR2 FQGNSA. The variable domain in full, completed from reference TRBV7-2 and TRBJ2-7, reads GAGVSQSPSNKVTEKGKDVELRCDPISGHTALYWYRQSLGQGLEFLIYFQGNSAPDKSGLPSDRFSAERTGGSVSTLTIQRTQQEDSAVYLCASSHGLVNEQYFGPGTRLTVT.

A note on this clonotype: Relative to the germline gene, one junction end is altered; a read error may explain this. The chain is built from TRBV5-1 and TRBJ2-3; D may correspond to TRBD1 or TRBD2 (5 bases each). CDR1 and CDR2 from the germline V gene are SGHRS and YFSETQ. This CDR3 region has 13 residues. The CDR3 is CASSFGTTDRQYF. In nucleotides, the CDR3 is TGCGCCAGCAGCTTCGGGACCACAGATAGGCAGTATTTT.

This clonotype has just a few counts. CDR3 protein: CASSLLSGQGNTEAFF. CDR3 in DNA: TGTGCCAGCAGCTTATTAAGCGGACAGGGGAACACTGAAGCTTTCTTT. The V call is TRBV7-2, the J call TRBJ1-1; TRBD1 matches at 8 bases. CDR1 SGHTA and CDR2 FQGNSA come from the germline V gene. The junction had 6 bases not matched to a gene; V was cut back by 2 bases and J by 1 base. This CDR3 has 16 amino acids.

There are many counts of this clonotype. The CDR3 is CASSGSGRGSYNEQFF. CDR3 sequence (DNA): TGTGCCAGCAGCGGTAGCGGGAGAGGCTCCTACAATGAGCAGTTCTTC. The V call is TRBV9, the J call TRBJ2-1, with 9 bases matching TRBD2. V lost 3 bases, J lost 0 bases, and 4 bases stayed unmatched. Germline CDR1 SGDLS, CDR2 YYNGEE. CDR3 length equals 16 residues.

This clonotype occurred once. Since no conserved phenylalanine or tryptophan closes the CDR3, a read error is the likely cause. V gene TRBV6-1 combines with J gene TRBJ1-2; no clear D gene. V was shortened by 3 bases and J by 4 bases, with 9 bases between the two germline ends. The CDR3 covers 13 residues. Germline-derived CDR1 and CDR2 are MNHNS and SASEGT. CDR3 in amino acids: CASSDRLSYGYTI. As DNA, the CDR3 is TGTGCCAGCAGTGACAGACTAAGCTATGGCTACACCATC.

In its sample, this clonotype was seen a few times. J is TRBJ2-5 and V is TRBV29-1, with D unclear. The CDR3 runs 11 residues. The germline gives CDR1 SQVTM, CDR2 ANQGSEA. Trimming took 8 bases from V and 5 from J, leaving 12 bases between them. CDR3 loop: CSFQNEETQYF. The CDR3 nucleotides read TGCAGCTTTCAGAATGAGGAGACCCAGTACTTC. Full variable domain (remainder filled in from reference TRBV29-1 and TRBJ2-5): SAVISQKPSRDICQRGTSLTIQCQVDSQVTMMFWYRQQPGQSLTLIATANQGSEATYESGFVIDKFPISRPNLTFSTLTVSNMSPEDSSIYLCSFQNEETQYFGPGTRLLVL.

V is TRBV27 and J is TRBJ2-7, with TRBD2 identical over 13 bases. Trimming cost V 5 bases and J 3 bases; bases outside gene matches: 16. The length of the CDR3 is 19 residues. Germline V lookup: CDR1 MNHEY, CDR2 SMNVEV (reference sequence). Written as DNA, the CDR3 is TGTGCCAGCAGTCAGACTAGCGGGAGGTTTACGAGGGGTTACTACGAGCAGTACTTC. Amino acid sequence: CASSQTSGRFTRGYYEQYF.

The chain links TRBV20-1 to TRBJ1-2, with a tentative D call TRBD1 (6 bases). Trimming left V 6 bases short and J 4 bases short, with 21 bases between. Germline V gene lookup returns CDR1 DFQATT and CDR2 SNEGSKA (reference sequence). This CDR3 region has 15 residues. The CDR3 sequence is CSALGGGGRVYGYTF. Written as DNA, the CDR3 is TGCAGTGCCCTTGGGGGCGGGGGGCGAGTCTATGGCTACACCTTC.

This chain's CDR3 is CASSSTGDTSNQPQHF. The CDR3 nucleotides read TGTGCCAGCAGTTCGACAGGGGACACTAGCAATCAGCCCCAGCATTTT. The chain has TRBV28 and TRBJ1-5; TRBD1 matches at 8 bases. Trimming took 4 bases from V and 0 from J; bases not matched to a gene: 5. CDR1 is MDHEN, CDR2 SYDVKM, per germline. The length of the CDR3 is 16 residues.

This clonotype was recorded many times. The CDR3 reads CASSPGTSGSLADTQYF. CDR3 nucleotide sequence: TGTGCCAGCAGCCCGGGGACTAGCGGGAGTCTCGCAGATACGCAGTATTTT. This rearrangement joins TRBV4-2 to TRBJ2-3, with 14 bases aligning to TRBD2. Germline CDR1 LGHNA, CDR2 YNFKEQ. The junction had 7 bases not matched to a gene; V was cut back by 4 bases and J by 4 bases. This CDR3 is built from 17 residues.

The chain is built from TRBV5-1 and TRBJ1-2; TRBD1 aligns across 8 bases. The J segment lost 2 bases and the V segment lost 2 bases, leaving 5 bases of the junction unmatched. CDR1 and CDR2 from the germline V gene are SGHRS and YFSETQ. The CDR3 runs 15 residues. The CDR3 bases are TGCGCCAGCAGCTTACCGGGACAGGTGAACTATGGCTACACCTTC. It yields the protein CASSLPGQVNYGYTF.